This note documents a single T cell receptor beta chain sequence. Germline V lookup: CDR1 SGHTA, CDR2 FQGNSA. The CDR3 sequence is 17 residues long. The trim removed 3 bases at V and 3 bases at J, leaving 10 bases unmatched. This table comes from immunoSEQ multiplex PCR, and its TCRdb copy is limited to in-frame clones, with some not included. Here the sample spans roughly 35,000 clones, 78% being singletons. This sample is part of a study of blood T cell repertoires in COVID-19. The receptor comes from an elderly man with acute or convalescent COVID-19. Sequencing used peripheral blood. The chain couples TRBV7-2 to TRBJ2-3; TRBD1 agrees at 9 bases. CDR3 DNA sequence: TGTGCCAGCAGCTTTCGTACAGGGGGCGCGAGGACAGATACGCAGTATTTT. It is translated as CASSFRTGGARTDTQYF.